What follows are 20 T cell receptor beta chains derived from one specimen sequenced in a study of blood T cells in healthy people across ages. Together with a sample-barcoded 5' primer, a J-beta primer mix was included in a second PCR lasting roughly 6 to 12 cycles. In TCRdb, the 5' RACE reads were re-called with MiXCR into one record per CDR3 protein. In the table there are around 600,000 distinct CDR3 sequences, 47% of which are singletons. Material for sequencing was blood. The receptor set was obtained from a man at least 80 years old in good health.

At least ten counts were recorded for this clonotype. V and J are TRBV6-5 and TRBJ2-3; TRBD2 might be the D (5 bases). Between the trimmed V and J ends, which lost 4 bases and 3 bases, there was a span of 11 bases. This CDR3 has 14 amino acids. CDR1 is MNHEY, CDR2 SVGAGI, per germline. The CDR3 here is CASSSGSGTDTQYF. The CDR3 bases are TGTGCCAGCAGTTCTGGATCGGGGACAGATACGCAGTATTTT.

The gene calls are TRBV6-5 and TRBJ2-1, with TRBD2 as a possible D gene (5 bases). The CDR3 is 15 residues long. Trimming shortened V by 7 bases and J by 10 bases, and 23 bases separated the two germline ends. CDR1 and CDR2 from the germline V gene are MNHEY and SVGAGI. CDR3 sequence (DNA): TGTGCCAGCAAGCGGTTCACCGCTAAAAAGGAGGAGCAGTTCTTC. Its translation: CASKRFTAKKEEQFF.

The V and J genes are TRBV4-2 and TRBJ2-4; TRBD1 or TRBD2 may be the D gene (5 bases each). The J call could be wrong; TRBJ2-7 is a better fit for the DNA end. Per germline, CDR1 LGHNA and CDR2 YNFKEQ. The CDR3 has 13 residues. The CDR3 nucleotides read TGTGCCAGCAGCCAAGGGGGGATTTACGAGCAGTACTTC. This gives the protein CASSQGGIYEQYF.

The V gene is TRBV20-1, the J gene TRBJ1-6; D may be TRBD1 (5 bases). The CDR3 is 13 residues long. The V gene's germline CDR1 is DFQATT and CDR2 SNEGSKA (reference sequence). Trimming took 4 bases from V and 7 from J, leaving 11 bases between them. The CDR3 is CSAIPGTNSPLHF. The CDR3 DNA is TGCAGTGCTATTCCAGGGACCAATTCACCCCTCCACTTT.

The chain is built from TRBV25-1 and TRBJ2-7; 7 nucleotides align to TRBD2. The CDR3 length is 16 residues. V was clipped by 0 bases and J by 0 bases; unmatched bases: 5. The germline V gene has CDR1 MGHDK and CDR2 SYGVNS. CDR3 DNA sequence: TGTGCCAGCAGTGAATATCCTAGCGGAAGCTCCTACGAGCAGTACTTC. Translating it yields CASSEYPSGSSYEQYF.

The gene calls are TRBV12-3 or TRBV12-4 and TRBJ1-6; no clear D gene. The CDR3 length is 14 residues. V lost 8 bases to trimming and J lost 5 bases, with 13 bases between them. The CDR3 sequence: CASLGQVDNSPLHF. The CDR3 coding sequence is TGTGCCAGCCTTGGGCAGGTCGATAATTCACCCCTCCACTTT.

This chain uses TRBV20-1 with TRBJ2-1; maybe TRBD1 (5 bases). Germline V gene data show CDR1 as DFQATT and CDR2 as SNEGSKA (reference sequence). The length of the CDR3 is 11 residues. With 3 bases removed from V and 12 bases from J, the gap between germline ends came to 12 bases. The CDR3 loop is CSARSQGAQFF. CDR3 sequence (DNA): TGCAGTGCTAGGAGTCAGGGTGCGCAGTTCTTC.

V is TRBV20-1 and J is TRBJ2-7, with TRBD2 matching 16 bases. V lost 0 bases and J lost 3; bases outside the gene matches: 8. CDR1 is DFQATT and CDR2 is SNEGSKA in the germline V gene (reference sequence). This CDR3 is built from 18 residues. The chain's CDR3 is CSARDSGTSGGAGYEQYF. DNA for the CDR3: TGCAGTGCTAGAGATTCTGGGACTAGCGGGGGGGCCGGCTACGAGCAGTACTTC.

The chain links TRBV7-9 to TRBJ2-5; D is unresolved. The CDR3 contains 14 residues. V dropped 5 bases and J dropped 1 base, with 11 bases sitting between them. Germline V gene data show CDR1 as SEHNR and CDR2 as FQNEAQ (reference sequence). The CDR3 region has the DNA TGTGCCAGCAGCCAGCGTACGGCCCAAGAGACCCAGTACTTC. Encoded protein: CASSQRTAQETQYF.

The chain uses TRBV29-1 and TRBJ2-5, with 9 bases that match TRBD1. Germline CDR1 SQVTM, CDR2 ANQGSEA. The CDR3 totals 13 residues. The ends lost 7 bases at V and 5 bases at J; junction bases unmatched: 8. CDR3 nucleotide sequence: TGCAGCGGCGGAACAGGGGGCGGGGAGACCCAGTACTTC. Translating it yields CSGGTGGGETQYF.

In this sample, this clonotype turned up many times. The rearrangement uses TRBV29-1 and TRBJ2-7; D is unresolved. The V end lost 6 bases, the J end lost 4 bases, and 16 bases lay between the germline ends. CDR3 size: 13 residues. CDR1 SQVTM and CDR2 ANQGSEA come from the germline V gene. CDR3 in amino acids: CSVWARSGYEQYF. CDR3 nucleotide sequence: TGCAGCGTCTGGGCCCGGAGTGGATACGAGCAGTACTTC.

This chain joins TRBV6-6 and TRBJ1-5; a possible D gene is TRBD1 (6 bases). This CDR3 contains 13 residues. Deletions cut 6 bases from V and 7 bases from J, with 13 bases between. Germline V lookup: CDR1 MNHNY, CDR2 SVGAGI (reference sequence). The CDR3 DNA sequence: TGTGCCAGCAGAAGGGGGTTAGAGCAGCCCCAGCATTTT. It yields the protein CASRRGLEQPQHF.

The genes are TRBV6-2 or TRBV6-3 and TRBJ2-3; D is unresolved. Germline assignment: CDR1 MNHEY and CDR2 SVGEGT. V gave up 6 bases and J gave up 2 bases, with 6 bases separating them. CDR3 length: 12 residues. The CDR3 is CASSHLTDTQYF. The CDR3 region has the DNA TGTGCCAGCAGCCATCTCACAGATACGCAGTATTTT.

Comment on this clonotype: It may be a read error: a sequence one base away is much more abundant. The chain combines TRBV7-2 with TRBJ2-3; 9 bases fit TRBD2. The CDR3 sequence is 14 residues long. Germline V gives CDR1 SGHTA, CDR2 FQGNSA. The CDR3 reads CASSPGTSTYTQYF. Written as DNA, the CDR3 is TGTGCCAGCAGCCCCGGGACTAGCACATATACGCAGTATTTT.

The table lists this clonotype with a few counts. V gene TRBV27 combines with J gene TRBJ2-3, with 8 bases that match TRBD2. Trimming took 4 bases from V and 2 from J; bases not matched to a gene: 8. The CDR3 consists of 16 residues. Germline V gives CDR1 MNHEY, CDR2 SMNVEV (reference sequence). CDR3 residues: CASSSGDSGTTDTQYF. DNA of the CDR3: TGTGCCAGCAGTTCAGGCGATAGCGGGACCACAGATACGCAGTATTTT.

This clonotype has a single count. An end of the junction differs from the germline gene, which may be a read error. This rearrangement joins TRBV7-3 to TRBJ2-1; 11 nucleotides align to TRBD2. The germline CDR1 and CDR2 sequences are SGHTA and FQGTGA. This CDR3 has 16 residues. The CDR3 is CASSSPTSGRGNEQLF. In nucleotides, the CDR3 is TGTGCCAGCAGCTCCCCAACTAGCGGGAGAGGCAATGAGCAGTTATTC.

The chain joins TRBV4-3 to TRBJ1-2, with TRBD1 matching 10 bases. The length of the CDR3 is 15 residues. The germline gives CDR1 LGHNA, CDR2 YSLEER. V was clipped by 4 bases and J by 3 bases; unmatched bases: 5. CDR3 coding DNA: TGCGCCAGCAGCCGACGACAGGGGGCGGACTATGGCTACACCTTC. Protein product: CASSRRQGADYGYTF.

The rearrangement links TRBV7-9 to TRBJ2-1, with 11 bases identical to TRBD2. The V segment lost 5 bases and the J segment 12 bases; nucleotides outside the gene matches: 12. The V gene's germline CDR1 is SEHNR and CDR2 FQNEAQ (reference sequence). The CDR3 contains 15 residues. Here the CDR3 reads CASSPIQTSGIRQFF. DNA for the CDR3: TGTGCCAGCAGCCCCATACAGACTAGCGGGATAAGGCAGTTCTTC.

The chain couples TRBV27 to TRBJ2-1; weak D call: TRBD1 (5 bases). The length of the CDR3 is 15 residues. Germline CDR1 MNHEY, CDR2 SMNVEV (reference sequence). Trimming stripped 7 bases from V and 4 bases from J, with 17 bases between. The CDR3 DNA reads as TGTGCCAGCACTCTGGACACCCTGGGATACAATGAGCAGTTCTTC. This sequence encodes CASTLDTLGYNEQFF.

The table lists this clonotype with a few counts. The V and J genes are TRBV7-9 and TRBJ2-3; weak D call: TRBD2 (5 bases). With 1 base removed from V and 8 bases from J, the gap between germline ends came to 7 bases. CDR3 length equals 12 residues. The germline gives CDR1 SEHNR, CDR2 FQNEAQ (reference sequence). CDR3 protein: CASSLEGGTQYF. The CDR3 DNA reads TGTGCCAGCAGCTTAGAAGGAGGTACGCAGTATTTT.